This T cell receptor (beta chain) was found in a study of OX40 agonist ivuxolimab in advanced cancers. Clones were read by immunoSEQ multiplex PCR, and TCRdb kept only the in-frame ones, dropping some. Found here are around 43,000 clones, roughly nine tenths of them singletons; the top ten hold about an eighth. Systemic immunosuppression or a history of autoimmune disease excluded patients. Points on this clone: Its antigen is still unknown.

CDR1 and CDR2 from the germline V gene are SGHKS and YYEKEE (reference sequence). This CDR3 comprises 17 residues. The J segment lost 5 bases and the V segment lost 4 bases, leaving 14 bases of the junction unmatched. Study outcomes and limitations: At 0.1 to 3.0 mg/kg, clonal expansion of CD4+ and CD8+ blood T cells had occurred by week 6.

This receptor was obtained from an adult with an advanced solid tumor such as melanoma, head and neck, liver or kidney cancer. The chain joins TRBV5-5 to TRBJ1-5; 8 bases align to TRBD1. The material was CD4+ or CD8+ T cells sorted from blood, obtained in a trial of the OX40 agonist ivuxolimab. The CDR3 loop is CASSPHLRDRSYQPQHF. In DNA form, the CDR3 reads TGTGCCAGCAGCCCCCACCTCCGGGACAGGTCGTATCAGCCCCAGCATTTT. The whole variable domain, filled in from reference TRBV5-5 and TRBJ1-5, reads DAGVTQSPTHLIKTRGQQVTLRCSPISGHKSVSWYQQVLGQGPQFIFQYYEKEERGRGNFPDRFSARQFPNYSSELNVNALLLGDSALYLCASSPHLRDRSYQPQHFGDGTRLSIL.